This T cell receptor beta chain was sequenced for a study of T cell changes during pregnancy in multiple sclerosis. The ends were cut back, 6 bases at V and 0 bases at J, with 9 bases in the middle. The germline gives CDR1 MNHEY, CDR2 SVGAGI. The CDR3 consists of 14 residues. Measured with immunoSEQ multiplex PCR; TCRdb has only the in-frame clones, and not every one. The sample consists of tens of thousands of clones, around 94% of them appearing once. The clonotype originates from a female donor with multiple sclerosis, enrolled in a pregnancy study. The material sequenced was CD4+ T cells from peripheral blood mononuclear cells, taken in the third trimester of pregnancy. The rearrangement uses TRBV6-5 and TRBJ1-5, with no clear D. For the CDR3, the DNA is TGTGCCAGCAGCCCTGGCAGTAGCAATCAGCCCCAGCATTTT. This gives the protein CASSPGSSNQPQHF.